The 32 T cell receptor beta chains below all came from one sample that was sequenced in a study of T cell responses to AZD1222 COVID-19 vaccine. Clones were sequenced by immunoSEQ multiplex PCR, and TCRdb holds only the in-frame ones, with some missing. The sample consists of approximately 110,000 clones, around 89% of them appearing once. The sample here was peripheral blood, taken on day 0 of AZD1222 vaccination. The receptors stem from an adult in good health.

The CDR3 bases are TGCGCCAGCAGCCTAAGCGGGGGGGCTACCTACAATGAGCAGTTCTTC. Translating it yields CASSLSGGATYNEQFF. J is TRBJ2-1 and V is TRBV4-3, with 10 bases lining up with TRBD2. The germline gives CDR1 LGHNA, CDR2 YSLEER. After removal of 4 bases from V and 2 bases from J, the junction contained 5 bases not matched to a gene. This CDR3 is built from 16 residues.

This chain connects TRBV7-3 to TRBJ2-1, with 9 bases identical to TRBD1. The CDR3 is 15 residues long. The J segment lost 7 bases and the V segment lost 4 bases, leaving 8 bases of the junction unmatched. Germline loops: CDR1 SGHTA, CDR2 FQGTGA. The CDR3 loop is CASSYAGTGLNEQFF. CDR3 DNA sequence: TGTGCCAGCAGCTACGCCGGGACAGGGTTAAATGAGCAGTTCTTC.

The chain couples TRBV27 to TRBJ1-1, with D tentatively TRBD1 (6 bases). The CDR3 spans 17 residues. V was trimmed by 6 bases and J by 0 bases, leaving 20 bases between them. From germline, CDR1 is MNHEY and CDR2 SMNVEV (reference sequence). This CDR3 is CASSLSGADAMNTEAFF. For the CDR3, the DNA is TGTGCCAGCAGCCTTTCGGGGGCAGACGCTATGAACACTGAAGCTTTCTTT.

The chain carries TRBV7-9 and TRBJ2-1; D possibly matches TRBD1 or TRBD2 (5 bases each). CDR1 and CDR2 (germline): SEHNR, FQNEAQ (reference sequence). Trimming cost V 5 bases and J 6 bases, with 20 bases left between them. The CDR3 extends over 16 amino acids. CDR3 DNA sequence: TGTGCCAGCAGCCCCCGCGTCGGGACGCCCATCAATGAGCAGTTCTTC. It specifies CASSPRVGTPINEQFF.

CDR3 sequence reads: CASSPPPRGQETQYF. CDR3 sequence (DNA): TGTGCCAGCTCACCTCCGCCCAGGGGACAAGAGACCCAGTACTTC. The genes are TRBV18 and TRBJ2-5, with a weak D call TRBD1 (6 bases). CDR3 size: 15 residues. Trimming shortened V by 3 bases and J by 2 bases, and 13 bases separated the two germline ends. Germline V gene data show CDR1 as KGHSH and CDR2 as LQKENI.

The gene calls are TRBV27 and TRBJ2-6; 7 bases are a match to TRBD2. This CDR3 region has 18 residues. V was clipped by 3 bases and J by 2 bases; unmatched bases: 10. Germline lookup yields CDR1 MNHEY and CDR2 SMNVEV (reference sequence). This CDR3 is CASSFDFGGSPGANVLTF. The CDR3 bases are TGTGCCAGCAGTTTCGATTTCGGCGGGAGCCCTGGGGCCAACGTCCTGACTTTC.

This chain joins TRBV10-3 and TRBJ1-1; TRBD1 matches 9 bases. J was trimmed by 1 base and V by 6 bases; bases with no gene match: 3. Germline V CDR1 and CDR2: ENHRY, SYGVKD. The CDR3 runs 14 residues. DNA for the CDR3: TGTGCCATCAGCCGGACAGGGGCGAACACTGAAGCTTTCTTT. It is translated as CAISRTGANTEAFF.

This clone was recorded only once. The chain recombines TRBV6-5 with TRBJ2-3; unclear D gene. Trimming took 2 bases from V and 0 from J, leaving 9 bases between them. This CDR3 is built from 15 residues. Germline V gene sequence: CDR1 MNHEY, CDR2 SVGAGI. CDR3 amino acids: CASSYREVSTDTQYF. CDR3 sequence (DNA): TGTGCCAGCAGTTACAGAGAAGTTAGCACAGATACGCAGTATTTT.

The chain recombines TRBV4-3 with TRBJ2-2; either TRBD1 or TRBD2 may fit D (6 bases each). Germline V gives CDR1 LGHNA, CDR2 YSLEER. This CDR3 is built from 15 residues. Trimming stripped 8 bases from V and 3 bases from J, with 16 bases between. The CDR3 spells CASSLTGGHTGELFF. CDR3 in DNA: TGCGCCAGCTCCTTGACCGGGGGCCACACCGGGGAGCTGTTTTTT.

The V and J genes are TRBV4-3 and TRBJ2-3; 10 bases are shared with TRBD2. The CDR3 is 17 amino acids. Germline values: CDR1 LGHNA, CDR2 YSLEER. Trimming cost V 1 base and J 2 bases; bases outside gene matches: 6. In nucleotides, the CDR3 is TGCGCCAGCAGCCAAGTCCCTAGCGGGGGTAACACAGATACGCAGTATTTT. This gives the protein CASSQVPSGGNTDTQYF.

This chain uses TRBV2 with TRBJ1-6; no clear D. The length of the CDR3 is 13 residues. CDR1 SNHLY and CDR2 FYNNEI come from the germline V gene. V lost 7 bases and J lost 8, with 12 bases in between. CDR3 sequence: CASKRESYSPLHF. CDR3 coding DNA: TGTGCCAGCAAACGGGAGTCATATTCACCCCTCCACTTT.

The chain has TRBV30 and TRBJ1-3; D is unresolved. This CDR3 is built from 15 residues. V was cut by 2 bases and J by 2 bases, with 13 bases left in between. Germline V gene data show CDR1 as GTSNPN and CDR2 as SVGIG (reference sequence). CDR3 sequence reads: CAWSCTRGPGNTIYF. Written as DNA, the CDR3 is TGTGCCTGGAGTTGTACACGCGGCCCTGGAAACACCATATATTTT. The entire variable domain, with the rest obtained from reference TRBV30 and TRBJ1-3, is as follows: SQTIHQWPATLVQPVGSPLSLECTVEGTSNPNLYWYRQAAGRGLQLLFYSVGIGQISSEVPQNLSASRPQDRQFILSSKKLLLSDSGFYLCAWSCTRGPGNTIYFGEGSWLTVV.

This clone is a singleton in its sample. This chain joins TRBV4-3 and TRBJ1-2; tentatively, D is TRBD1 (6 bases). The ends were cut back, 8 bases at V and 2 bases at J, with 15 bases in the middle. The length of the CDR3 is 14 residues. CDR1 is LGHNA, CDR2 YSLEER, per germline. CDR3 region: CASRGKGGNYGYTF. In DNA, the CDR3 is TGCGCCAGCCGAGGAAAGGGGGGGAACTATGGCTACACCTTC.

The J gene is TRBJ2-5, the V gene TRBV28, with a tentative D call TRBD2 (7 bases). The CDR3 has 14 amino acids. V lost 5 bases to trimming and J lost 1 base, with 11 bases between them. Germline values: CDR1 MDHEN, CDR2 SYDVKM. CDR3 nucleotide sequence: TGTGCCAGCAGTCCCGCGGGGGCCCAAGAGACCCAGTACTTC. It specifies CASSPAGAQETQYF.

The chain has TRBV27 and TRBJ2-3; TRBD2 aligns across 8 bases. Germline values: CDR1 MNHEY, CDR2 SMNVEV (reference sequence). The CDR3 extends over 15 amino acids. V shed 7 bases and J 3 bases; nucleotides not matched to a gene: 9. This CDR3 reads CASNPGGYVTDTQYF. In DNA form, the CDR3 reads TGTGCCAGCAATCCGGGAGGGTACGTAACAGATACGCAGTATTTT.

Remarks on this clone: In the same sample, other DNA sequences code for this CDR3. V usage is TRBV3-1 (or the pseudogene TRBV3-2) and J usage is TRBJ1-2; 9 bases map to TRBD1. The germline gives CDR1 LGHDT, CDR2 YNNKEL (reference sequence). This CDR3 has 17 amino acids. J was trimmed by 5 bases and V by 1 base; bases with no gene match: 11. The CDR3 region is CASSQVFGTGIPYGYTF. DNA of the CDR3: TGTGCCAGCAGCCAAGTATTCGGGACAGGGATTCCTTATGGCTACACCTTC.

The rearrangement links TRBV27 to TRBJ2-6; maybe TRBD2 (5 bases). The CDR3 is 16 amino acids. Trimming shortened V by 5 bases and J by 3 bases, and 14 bases separated the two germline ends. Germline assignment: CDR1 MNHEY and CDR2 SMNVEV (reference sequence). The CDR3 region is CASSPSRTYGANVLTF. For the CDR3, the DNA is TGTGCCAGCAGTCCCTCACGGACTTATGGGGCCAACGTCCTGACTTTC.

The chain recombines TRBV28 with TRBJ1-1; D gene ambiguous. Germline V lookup: CDR1 MDHEN, CDR2 SYDVKM. The CDR3 consists of 13 residues. Trimming took off 6 bases at V and 0 bases at J, with 8 bases between the two ends. The CDR3 is CASREQMNTEAFF. CDR3 coding DNA: TGTGCCAGCAGAGAACAGATGAACACTGAAGCTTTCTTT. The full variable domain, completed using reference TRBV28 and TRBJ1-1, is DVKVTQSSRYLVKRTGEKVFLECVQDMDHENMFWYRQDPGLGLRLIYFSYDVKMKEKGDIPEGYSVSREKKERFSLILESASTNQTSMYLCASREQMNTEAFFGQGTRLTVV.

This chain connects TRBV20-1 to TRBJ2-4, with 9 bases matching TRBD2. Trimming removed 3 bases from V and 1 base from J; junction bases left unmatched: 7. Germline CDR1 reads DFQATT; CDR2 reads SNEGSKA (reference sequence). The CDR3 totals 16 residues. The CDR3 loop is CSASASGMVAKNIQYF. The DNA for the CDR3 is TGCAGTGCTAGTGCTAGCGGGATGGTCGCCAAAAACATTCAGTACTTC.

The rearrangement links TRBV7-9 to TRBJ2-3, with 13 positions matching TRBD2. The CDR3 totals 16 residues. V was pared by 3 bases and J by 5 bases, with 5 bases of the junction left unmatched. CDR1 is SEHNR, CDR2 FQNEAQ, per germline (reference sequence). The CDR3, as DNA: TGTGCCAGCAGCTTTGGCACTAGCGGGAGGGTAGATACGCAGTATTTT. Translating it yields CASSFGTSGRVDTQYF.

The rearrangement uses TRBV7-9 and TRBJ2-7; 8 bases are a match to TRBD2. The V gene end was trimmed by 4 bases and the J gene end by 2 bases; junction bases not matched to a gene: 4. This CDR3 is 14 amino acids long. CDR1 is SEHNR and CDR2 is FQNEAQ in the germline V gene (reference sequence). CDR3 amino acids: CASSSREAPYEQYF. CDR3 bases: TGTGCCAGCAGCTCGCGGGAGGCCCCCTACGAGCAGTACTTC.

J is TRBJ2-1 and V is TRBV24-1; 9 positions match TRBD2. V shed 5 bases, J shed 8 bases, and the junction held 3 bases outside the gene matches. The CDR3 spans 13 residues. The germline V gene has CDR1 KGHDR and CDR2 SFDVKD. CDR3 in amino acids: CATSGIAGDEQFF. Written as DNA, the CDR3 is TGTGCCACCAGTGGAATAGCGGGAGATGAGCAGTTCTTC.

The rearrangement uses TRBV9 and TRBJ1-1, with D unclear. V dropped 6 bases and J dropped 0 bases, with 12 bases sitting between them. In germline, CDR1 is SGDLS, CDR2 YYNGEE. The CDR3 contains 14 residues. CDR3 sequence reads: CASTLDWVNTEAFF. For the CDR3, the DNA is TGTGCCAGCACCCTAGACTGGGTGAACACTGAAGCTTTCTTT.

The chain combines TRBV24-1 with TRBJ2-2, with D perhaps matching TRBD1 (6 bases). Germline CDR1 is KGHDR and CDR2 is SFDVKD. The CDR3 extends over 15 amino acids. The V gene lost 6 bases and the J gene lost 7 bases, with 17 bases spanning the gap. This chain's CDR3 is CATSRLAGANGELFF. In DNA, the CDR3 is TGTGCCACCAGTAGGTTGGCAGGGGCGAACGGGGAGCTGTTTTTT.

The genes are TRBV5-1 and TRBJ1-2; tentatively, D is TRBD1 (5 bases). The CDR3 loop spans 14 amino acids. CDR1 and CDR2 (germline): SGHRS, YFSETQ. The germline V and J ends were trimmed by 5 bases and 3 bases, with 14 bases remaining between them. DNA of the CDR3: TGCGCCAGCAGACCAGCAGGGATTTACTATGGCTACACCTTC. This translates into CASRPAGIYYGYTF. Supplemented by reference TRBV5-1 and TRBJ1-2, the full variable domain reads KAGVTQTPRYLIKTRGQQVTLSCSPISGHRSVSWYQQTPGQGLQFLFEYFSETQRNKGNFPGRFSGRQFSNSRSEMNVSTLELGDSALYLCASRPAGIYYGYTFGSGTRLTVV.

J is TRBJ1-2 and V is TRBV14; tentative D call: TRBD1 (5 bases). V was cut by 5 bases and J by 0 bases, with 10 bases left in between. Per germline, CDR1 SGHDN and CDR2 FVKESK. The CDR3 covers 14 residues. The CDR3: CASSKMTANYGYTF. DNA for the CDR3: TGTGCCAGCAGCAAAATGACAGCTAACTATGGCTACACCTTC.

J is TRBJ2-7 and V is TRBV13; D possibly corresponds to TRBD1 (6 bases). Germline loops: CDR1 PRHDT, CDR2 FYEKMQ (reference sequence). V lost 5 bases and J lost 5, with 13 bases in between. The CDR3 is 13 amino acids. The CDR3 DNA follows: TGTGCCAGCAGCCCCCGGCCAGGGGACGAGCAGTACTTC. It is translated as CASSPRPGDEQYF.

The rearrangement uses TRBV28 and TRBJ1-2; 7 positions match TRBD1. This CDR3 comprises 14 residues. Germline-derived CDR1 and CDR2 are MDHEN and SYDVKM. With V trimmed by 5 bases and J by 1 base, 4 bases remained unmatched. The CDR3 region is CASSRTGLNYGYTF. The CDR3 region has the DNA TGTGCCAGCAGTCGGACAGGCCTTAACTATGGCTACACCTTC.

The chain combines TRBV30 with TRBJ2-3; 7 positions agree with TRBD1. CDR1 and CDR2 from the germline V gene are GTSNPN and SVGIG (reference sequence). Germline trimming cut 2 bases from V and 1 base from J; bases unmatched to any gene: 6. The CDR3 loop spans 15 amino acids. CDR3 nucleotides: TGTGCCTGGAGTTTATTAACAGGGGGCACAGATACGCAGTATTTT. Its translation is CAWSLLTGGTDTQYF.

V is TRBV4-3 and J is TRBJ2-2; no firm D call. The V gene's germline CDR1 is LGHNA and CDR2 YSLEER. V was clipped by 5 bases and J by 0 bases, with 16 bases between them. This CDR3 contains 17 residues. The CDR3, as DNA: TGCGCCAGCAGCGACACAGTTGGCCACACGAACACCGGGGAGCTGTTTTTT. As protein: CASSDTVGHTNTGELFF.

The chain uses TRBV7-2 and TRBJ1-5; D not certain. CDR1 is SGHTA, CDR2 FQGNSA, per germline. The V gene lost 4 bases and the J gene lost 0 bases, with 16 bases spanning the gap. The CDR3 consists of 17 residues. The CDR3 sequence is CASSSNPNSNSNQPQHF. CDR3 in DNA: TGTGCCAGCAGCTCAAACCCCAACAGTAATAGCAATCAGCCCCAGCATTTT.

J is TRBJ2-6 and V is TRBV15; no clear D gene. CDR1 LNHNV and CDR2 YYDKDF come from the germline V gene (reference sequence). The CDR3 totals 18 residues. V was shortened by 1 base and J by 6 bases, with 19 bases between the two germline ends. The CDR3 loop reads CATSRVRDQVVTANVLTF. The CDR3 coding sequence is TGTGCCACCAGCAGAGTTAGAGACCAAGTAGTTACGGCCAACGTCCTGACTTTC. Filled out from reference TRBV15 and TRBJ2-6, the complete variable domain reads DAMVIQNPRYQVTQFGKPVTLSCSQTLNHNVMYWYQQKSSQAPKLLFHYYDKDFNNEADTPDNFQSRRPNTSFCFLDIRSPGLGDTAMYLCATSRVRDQVVTANVLTFGAGSRLTVL.